The 5 T cell receptor beta chains below come from one sample, sequenced in a study of T cell responses to AZD1222 COVID-19 vaccine. The data were produced by immunoSEQ multiplex PCR, yet TCRdb's version contains in-frame clones alone and is incomplete. The sample consists of about 82,000 clones, 90% to 95% of them appearing once. Source: peripheral blood, taken on day 0 of AZD1222 vaccination. These receptors were collected from an adult in good health.

The rearrangement joins TRBV7-6 to TRBJ2-6, with TRBD1 matching 7 bases. The trim removed 6 bases at V and 0 bases at J, leaving 5 bases unmatched. The CDR3 is 16 residues long. The germline V gene encodes CDR1 SGHVS and CDR2 FNYEAQ. CDR3 nucleotide sequence: TGTGCCAGCAGGCATACAGGGGCCTCTGGGGCCAACGTCCTGACTTTC. Its protein product is CASRHTGASGANVLTF.

This clone was found once. V is TRBV6-6 and J is TRBJ1-3, with 9 bases matching TRBD1. The ends lost 7 bases at V and 3 bases at J; junction bases unmatched: 7. The CDR3 covers 15 residues. Germline CDR1 is MNHNY and CDR2 is SVGAGI (reference sequence). DNA of the CDR3: TGTGCCAGCATCACGGGGGGACAGGGTGGAAACACCATATATTTT. Amino acids: CASITGGQGGNTIYF.

The chain couples TRBV28 to TRBJ1-2; unclear D gene. Germline V CDR1 and CDR2: MDHEN, SYDVKM. This CDR3 is built from 12 residues. With 7 bases removed from V and 8 bases from J, the gap between germline ends came to 14 bases. CDR3 sequence: CASTFKGGGYTF. CDR3 bases: TGTGCCAGCACATTTAAAGGAGGGGGCTACACCTTC.

In its sample, this clone was seen once. This chain links TRBV21-1 with TRBJ1-5. TRBV21-1 is labeled a pseudogene. The CDR3 loop spans 15 amino acids. The CDR3 DNA reads as TGTGCCAGCAGCAAAGGGTCAGGGACCAATCAGCCCCAGCATTTT. It encodes CASSKGSGTNQPQHF.

The CDR3 protein is CASSPLGAGSNYGYTF. The DNA for the CDR3 is TGTGCCAGCAGCCCCCTGGGAGCGGGATCCAACTATGGCTACACCTTC. The V and J genes are TRBV9 and TRBJ1-2, with D uncertain. Trimming left V 4 bases short and J 2 bases short, with 18 bases between. The CDR3 loop spans 16 amino acids. Germline CDR1 and CDR2: SGDLS and YYNGEE.